This TCR beta chain was recovered during a study of T cells in Graves' hyperthyroidism and ophthalmopathy. Study-wide background: Specimen type is peripheral blood, collected at initial diagnosis prior to any treatment. The study's findings and limits: Blood also contained most expanded thyroid clonotypes above 0.001. Separating ophthalmopathy from stable hyperthyroidism was achieved by a 13 V-J model.

V shed 5 bases and J 4 bases; nucleotides not matched to a gene: 7. The CDR3 is made up of 16 amino acids. Germline V gene lookup returns CDR1 SGHTA and CDR2 FQGNSA. Only a few counts were recorded for this clonotype. Its antigen is unidentified. TCR beta CDR3 sequences were amplified from RNA transcripts. Using the HTBI primer set, a first-round RT-PCR was run on the TCR CDR3. TCRdb passed the multiplex PCR reads through MiXCR, listing each CDR3 protein once. Of about 560,000 distinct CDR3 sequences in the sample, about a sixth are singletons; the top ten hold approximately 20%. Source material: blood. The receptor was isolated from a woman aged 18-29 years with Graves' hyperthyroidism. The J gene is TRBJ2-3, the V gene TRBV7-2; TRBD1 matches 12 bases. CDR3 amino acids: CASSLGTGGASDTQYF. The CDR3 DNA is TGTGCCAGCAGCCTAGGGACAGGGGGCGCATCAGATACGCAGTATTTT.